The clone carrying this TCR beta chain was detected many times. What it binds is not known. CD4+ naive, central memory, regulatory and stem cell-like memory cells were sorted via CD45RO/CCR7/CD25/CD127/CD95/CD27. The entry originates in a study of beta chain features in type 1 diabetes. Study outcomes and limitations: For type 1 diabetes patients, VDJ junctions showed fewer insertions and more deletions.

CDR1 and CDR2 (germline): KGHSH, LQKENI. V dropped 6 bases and J dropped 0 bases, with 12 bases sitting between them. The CDR3 consists of 14 residues. Reverse transcription of all isolated RNA meant that expressed TCRB transcripts were sequenced. The data were produced by immunoSEQ multiplex PCR, yet TCRdb's version contains in-frame clones alone and is incomplete. The sample consists of 240,000 or so clones, around a quarter of them appearing once. The sequence was collected from a young man in good health. V is TRBV18 and J is TRBJ2-7, with D perhaps matching TRBD2 (5 bases). Material for sequencing was central memory CD4+ T cells from blood. This CDR3 is CASSRETSSYEQYF. DNA for the CDR3: TGTGCCAGCTCCCGCGAAACTAGCTCCTACGAGCAGTACTTC.